The source of this T cell receptor (beta chain) is a study of T-cell reconstitution after alpha-beta-depleted transplantation in children. Preparation of the TCRbeta library was carried out with unique molecular identifiers. Each CDR3 protein is one row after TCRdb ran MiXCR on the PCR reads. The table shows some 550,000 distinct CDR3 sequences, with under 25% occurring only once. With respect to this clonotype: Its target is not known.

Study-wide points: T-cell counts and diversity at one year post-transplant came mainly from newly produced T cells. Surviving recipient T cells and intrathymic progenitors accounted for some patients' high TCRbeta diversity at day 60.

Trimming left V 0 bases short and J 6 bases short, with 11 bases between. The germline V gene encodes CDR1 ENHRY and CDR2 SYGVKD. The CDR3 has 14 amino acids. This TCR was sampled from a boy under three years old who had a stem cell transplant for acute myeloid leukemia, so the T cells may come from the graft donor. This specimen consisted of PBMCs, mostly from graft donor cells, obtained 360 days after TCRalphabeta/CD19-depleted stem cell transplant. The V and J genes are TRBV10-3 and TRBJ1-1, with D maybe TRBD1 (6 bases). Here the CDR3 reads CAISESRGISEAFF. Written as DNA, the CDR3 is TGTGCCATCAGTGAGTCGAGGGGGATCTCTGAAGCTTTCTTT.